This T cell receptor (beta chain) appears in the sequencing data of a study of T cells after yellow fever vaccination. Synthesis of TCR cDNA relied on 5'RACE template switching, which attached a universal primer site and UMIs. TCRdb re-called the 5' RACE reads through MiXCR, storing one row per CDR3 protein. The top ten hold 0.55% to 0.9% of the sample, which has over 130,000 distinct CDR3 sequences, more than 6% seen once. Germline values: CDR1 DFQATT, CDR2 SNEGSKA (reference sequence). This CDR3 contains 12 residues. The V end lost 7 bases, the J end lost 4 bases, and 13 bases lay between the germline ends.

The source was CD4+ T cells sorted from PBMCs, collected 5 days after the yellow fever booster vaccination. The chain links TRBV20-1 to TRBJ1-1; D not resolved. The TCR was taken from a man aged 30 to 45 who received the YFV17D yellow fever vaccine. The chain's CDR3 is CSGREGVTEAFF. The CDR3 DNA sequence: TGCAGTGGGAGGGAGGGTGTCACTGAAGCTTTCTTT.